This T cell receptor (beta chain) was recorded in a study of T cell changes during pregnancy in multiple sclerosis. Sequenced by immunoSEQ multiplex PCR; TCRdb stores in-frame clones only, minus some. The table includes over 45,000 clones, 90% detected once. Germline-derived CDR1 and CDR2 are MNHNS and SASEGT. This CDR3 comprises 16 residues. The V end lost 1 base, the J end lost 0 bases, and 9 bases lay between the germline ends. The starting material was peripheral blood, obtained in the first trimester of pregnancy. The genes are TRBV6-1 and TRBJ1-4; unclear D gene. This clonotype was obtained from a female donor in good health, enrolled as a control in a pregnancy study. The CDR3 bases are TGTGCCAGCAGTGAAGAGCGGCATGCAACTAATGAAAAACTGTTTTTT. Encoded protein: CASSEERHATNEKLFF.